The next 18 T cell receptor beta chains were all read from a single sample in a study of blood T cell repertoires in COVID-19. TCRdb keeps only in-frame clones here, not all; method: immunoSEQ multiplex PCR. The sample consists of over 130,000 clones, 75% to 85% of them appearing once. The material sequenced was peripheral blood. These TCRs come from a woman of 80 years or more with active or convalescent COVID-19.

The V gene is TRBV9, the J gene TRBJ2-1; 7 nucleotides line up with TRBD2. The CDR3 covers 14 residues. Trimming took 3 bases from V and 3 from J; bases not matched to a gene: 3. Germline values: CDR1 SGDLS, CDR2 YYNGEE. The CDR3 protein is CASSGLADYNEQFF. The CDR3 DNA sequence: TGTGCCAGCAGCGGGCTAGCGGACTACAATGAGCAGTTCTTC.

V gene TRBV29-1 combines with J gene TRBJ1-5; tentative D call: TRBD1 (6 bases). The V gene lost 3 bases and the J gene lost 0 bases, with 12 bases spanning the gap. Germline V gives CDR1 SQVTM, CDR2 ANQGSEA. The CDR3 is 15 amino acids. As DNA, the CDR3 is TGCAGCGTTGACTGGACAGTCTATAGCAATCAGCCCCAGCATTTT. The encoded protein is CSVDWTVYSNQPQHF.

V usage is TRBV9 and J usage is TRBJ1-1; the D is unclear. V gave up 4 bases and J gave up 13 bases, with 20 bases separating them. CDR3 length: 13 residues. Germline values: CDR1 SGDLS, CDR2 YYNGEE. The CDR3 reads CASSPLRATESFF. DNA for the CDR3: TGTGCCAGCAGCCCCCTACGTGCCACCGAAAGTTTCTTT.

J is TRBJ1-2 and V is TRBV30; the D is unclear. The CDR3 is 12 amino acids. V lost 2 bases to trimming and J lost 6 bases, with 10 bases between them. Germline CDR1 reads GTSNPN; CDR2 reads SVGIG (reference sequence). CDR3 sequence (DNA): TGTGCCTGGAGTCGAGGGAGCAATGGCTACACCTTC. The encoded protein is CAWSRGSNGYTF. The whole variable domain, filled in from reference TRBV30 and TRBJ1-2, reads SQTIHQWPATLVQPVGSPLSLECTVEGTSNPNLYWYRQAAGRGLQLLFYSVGIGQISSEVPQNLSASRPQDRQFILSSKKLLLSDSGFYLCAWSRGSNGYTFGSGTRLTVV.

This rearrangement joins TRBV4-1 to TRBJ1-2; D is perhaps TRBD1 (5 bases). V was shortened by 0 bases and J by 4 bases, with 15 bases between the two germline ends. CDR1 and CDR2 from the germline V gene are MGHRA and YSYEKL. The CDR3 sequence is 16 residues long. CDR3 region: CASSQDLTVKTYGYTF. CDR3 in DNA: TGCGCCAGCAGCCAAGATCTGACAGTAAAGACCTATGGCTACACCTTC.

Ten or more counts support this clone. The chain uses TRBV11-2 and TRBJ2-7; TRBD1 is a possible D gene (6 bases). Per germline, CDR1 SGHAT and CDR2 FQNNGV. The CDR3 has 13 amino acids. Trimming cost V 5 bases and J 12 bases, with 20 bases left between them. The CDR3 here is CASSPPQQGLPYF. The CDR3 coding sequence is TGTGCCAGCAGCCCCCCTCAACAGGGTTTGCCGTACTTC.

This clone was observed a handful of times. The J gene is TRBJ2-7, the V gene TRBV27; 7 nucleotides match TRBD1. This CDR3 is built from 14 residues. Trimming at V came to 5 bases and at J to 6 bases, leaving 10 bases not matched to a gene. Germline V lookup: CDR1 MNHEY, CDR2 SMNVEV (reference sequence). The CDR3 loop is CASSPTGVGGEQYF. The CDR3 DNA sequence: TGTGCCAGCAGTCCAACAGGGGTCGGCGGCGAGCAGTACTTC.

In its sample, this clone was seen a few times. The rearrangement uses TRBV6-1 and TRBJ2-7; D remains ambiguous. Germline CDR1 MNHNS, CDR2 SASEGT. The CDR3 spans 15 residues. Trimming took 1 base from V and 4 from J, leaving 14 bases between them. CDR3: CASSEGQILEYEQYF. CDR3 nucleotide sequence: TGTGCCAGCAGTGAAGGGCAGATCCTAGAGTACGAGCAGTACTTC.

This clone was seen more than once but under ten times. The V and J genes are TRBV19 and TRBJ2-2; D possibly corresponds to TRBD2 (7 bases). Germline V gene sequence: CDR1 LNHDA, CDR2 SQIVND (reference sequence). V lost 6 bases, J lost 7 bases, and 18 bases lay in between. The CDR3 covers 15 residues. Here the CDR3 reads CASRTRGGENGELFF. DNA of the CDR3: TGTGCCAGTAGAACTAGGGGGGGCGAGAACGGGGAGCTGTTTTTT.

The V and J genes are TRBV9 and TRBJ1-3; 7 nucleotides line up with TRBD1. Per the germline V gene, CDR1 is SGDLS and CDR2 is YYNGEE. J gave up 4 bases and V 0 bases, and 4 bases lay outside the gene matches. The CDR3 has 15 amino acids. Written as DNA, the CDR3 is TGTGCCAGCAGCGTAGCTGGGGGACAGGGAAACACCATATATTTT. Protein sequence: CASSVAGGQGNTIYF.

The chain links TRBV12-5 to TRBJ2-3; the match to TRBD2 covers 8 bases. Germline lookup yields CDR1 LGHNT and CDR2 FRNRAP. The CDR3 covers 13 residues. V lost 10 bases and J lost 0; bases outside the gene matches: 3. The DNA of the CDR3 is TGTGCTACCAAGCGGGGGAGCACAGATACGCAGTATTTT. Its protein is CATKRGSTDTQYF. Filled out from reference TRBV12-5 and TRBJ2-3, the complete variable domain reads DARVTQTPRHKVTEMGQEVTMRCQPILGHNTVFWYRQTMMQGLELLAYFRNRAPLDDSGMPKDRFSAEMPDATLATLKIQPSEPRDSAVYFCATKRGSTDTQYFGPGTRLTVL.

This clone showed up just a few times. This rearrangement joins TRBV15 to TRBJ2-7; possible D gene TRBD2, 6 bases. The CDR3 totals 15 residues. The V end was cut by 0 bases, the J end by 6 bases, with 15 bases between. Germline V lookup: CDR1 LNHNV, CDR2 YYDKDF (reference sequence). The CDR3 DNA reads TGTGCCACCAGCAGAGATCTAGCTACTAGCCGCGAGCAGTACTTC. It is translated as CATSRDLATSREQYF.

This clone was counted between two and nine times. The J gene is TRBJ1-4, the V gene TRBV19, with 8 nucleotides matching TRBD1. The CDR3 runs 16 residues. Germline CDR1 and CDR2: LNHDA and SQIVND (reference sequence). V lost 9 bases and J lost 2; bases outside the gene matches: 11. CDR3 loop: CASRQGTTRTNEKLFF. For the CDR3, the DNA is TGTGCCAGCAGACAGGGGACGACGAGGACTAATGAAAAACTGTTTTTT.

This chain connects TRBV6-6 to TRBJ1-2, with 8 bases identical to TRBD1. The ends lost 4 bases at V and 6 bases at J; junction bases unmatched: 7. The germline V gene encodes CDR1 MNHNY and CDR2 SVGAGI (reference sequence). The CDR3 is made up of 14 amino acids. The CDR3 region is CASSSAGQANGYTF. CDR3 sequence (DNA): TGTGCCAGCAGTTCCGCGGGACAGGCGAATGGCTACACCTTC.

The table lists this clone with a count of one. This chain links TRBV5-1 with TRBJ2-3; 10 bases map to TRBD2. The germline V gene encodes CDR1 SGHRS and CDR2 YFSETQ. The ends lost 2 bases at V and 3 bases at J; junction bases unmatched: 6. The CDR3 is made up of 16 amino acids. The chain's CDR3 is CASSFGAGGQTDTQYF. The CDR3 nucleotides are TGCGCCAGCAGCTTCGGAGCGGGGGGGCAGACAGATACGCAGTATTTT.

The rearrangement links TRBV6-1 to TRBJ1-5; TRBD1 might be the D (6 bases). V lost 3 bases to trimming and J lost 7 bases, with 25 bases between them. CDR3 length: 18 amino acids. In germline, CDR1 is MNHNS, CDR2 SASEGT. CDR3 bases: TGTGCCAGCAGTGACCTATGGGGGGGGCTGGGGGTAAAACAGCCCCAGCATTTT. Amino acid sequence: CASSDLWGGLGVKQPQHF.

The chain links TRBV5-1 to TRBJ2-1, with 12 bases matching TRBD2. This CDR3 contains 15 residues. Germline V gene data show CDR1 as SGHRS and CDR2 as YFSETQ. The V segment lost 4 bases and the J segment 6 bases; nucleotides outside the gene matches: 5. This CDR3 reads CASSQTSGGLNEQFF. The DNA for the CDR3 is TGCGCCAGCAGCCAGACTAGCGGGGGACTCAATGAGCAGTTCTTC.

V is TRBV30 and J is TRBJ2-6; possible D gene TRBD1, 6 bases. The CDR3 contains 16 residues. Germline V CDR1 and CDR2: GTSNPN, SVGIG (reference sequence). V was pared by 2 bases and J by 0 bases, with 11 bases between. The CDR3 DNA reads as TGTGCCTGGAGTCCCTGGACAGTCTCTGGGGCCAACGTCCTGACTTTC. This gives the protein CAWSPWTVSGANVLTF.